What follows are 27 T cell receptor beta chains derived from one specimen sequenced in a study of shared clonotypes between healthy human individuals. Generated by immunoSEQ multiplex PCR, the TCRdb table keeps only in-frame clones and is missing some. The sample has millions of clones; 85% to 95% are singletons. The sample comprised naive CD4+ T cells from PBMCs. The sample's subset: CD45RA+ positively selected. The receptors stem from a man aged 18 to 35 in good health. Some clones in this sample may be carry-over from other donors' samples.

CDR3 amino acids: CASSLDRQIQETQYF. For the CDR3, the DNA is TGCGCCAGCAGCTTGGACAGACAGATTCAAGAGACCCAGTACTTC. The rearrangement joins TRBV5-1 to TRBJ2-5; TRBD1 might be the D (5 bases). Germline assignment: CDR1 SGHRS and CDR2 YFSETQ. The CDR3 totals 15 residues. V was shortened by 0 bases and J by 2 bases, with 11 bases between the two germline ends. The complete variable domain, with remaining parts taken from reference TRBV5-1 and TRBJ2-5, reads KAGVTQTPRYLIKTRGQQVTLSCSPISGHRSVSWYQQTPGQGLQFLFEYFSETQRNKGNFPGRFSGRQFSNSRSEMNVSTLELGDSALYLCASSLDRQIQETQYFGPGTRLLVL.

Comment on this clone: The sample contains more than one DNA sequence encoding this CDR3. The rearrangement uses TRBV5-1 and TRBJ2-1, with a tentative D call TRBD1 (6 bases). Germline lookup yields CDR1 SGHRS and CDR2 YFSETQ. V was pared by 0 bases and J by 7 bases, with 14 bases between. The length of the CDR3 is 15 residues. CDR3 amino acids: CASSLGTERGNEQFF. In DNA, the CDR3 is TGCGCCAGCAGCTTGGGGACAGAGAGAGGGAATGAGCAGTTCTTC. The entire variable domain, with the rest obtained from reference TRBV5-1 and TRBJ2-1, is as follows: KAGVTQTPRYLIKTRGQQVTLSCSPISGHRSVSWYQQTPGQGLQFLFEYFSETQRNKGNFPGRFSGRQFSNSRSEMNVSTLELGDSALYLCASSLGTERGNEQFFGPGTRLTVL.

The chain combines TRBV18 with TRBJ2-3; 7 nucleotides line up with TRBD1. The CDR3 sequence is 16 residues long. Trimming took 2 bases from V and 2 from J; bases not matched to a gene: 7. Germline lookup yields CDR1 KGHSH and CDR2 LQKENI. The CDR3 DNA is TGTGCCAGCTCACCAGTTCGACAGGGCGACACAGATACGCAGTATTTT. It translates to CASSPVRQGDTDTQYF.

This chain joins TRBV5-1 and TRBJ2-5, with a tentative D call TRBD2 (5 bases). Germline CDR1 SGHRS, CDR2 YFSETQ. The CDR3 has 14 residues. The V gene lost 4 bases and the J gene lost 5 bases, with 15 bases spanning the gap. CDR3 in amino acids: CASSLQTGVETQYF. CDR3 nucleotide sequence: TGCGCCAGCAGCCTCCAAACCGGGGTGGAGACCCAGTACTTC.

Concerning this clone: This CDR3 is also generated by other DNA sequences in the sample. This rearrangement joins TRBV9 to TRBJ2-7, with TRBD1 matching 10 bases. CDR1 and CDR2 (germline): SGDLS, YYNGEE. The junction had 6 bases not matched to a gene; V was cut back by 2 bases and J by 4 bases. CDR3 size: 15 residues. CDR3 region: CASSVAGTGAYEQYF. CDR3 DNA sequence: TGTGCCAGCAGCGTGGCCGGGACAGGGGCTTACGAGCAGTACTTC. Full variable domain (outside the CDR3, taken from reference TRBV9 and TRBJ2-7): DSGVTQTPKHLITATGQRVTLRCSPRSGDLSVYWYQQSLDQGLQFLIQYYNGEERAKGNILERFSAQQFPDLHSELNLSSLELGDSALYFCASSVAGTGAYEQYFGPGTRLTVT.

Turning to this clone: Other DNA sequences in the sample encode the same CDR3. The chain has TRBV4-1 and TRBJ1-6, with D possibly matching TRBD1 (5 bases). CDR3 length: 13 residues. V shed 0 bases and J shed 10 bases, with 7 bases lying between them. CDR1 MGHRA and CDR2 YSYEKL come from the germline V gene. CDR3 in DNA: TGCGCCAGCAGCCAAGAGGGGCTGTCACCCCTCCACTTT. This codes for CASSQEGLSPLHF.

This clone showed up just once. V and J are TRBV9 and TRBJ2-2; tentatively, D is TRBD2 (5 bases). The CDR3 covers 15 residues. Germline V gene data show CDR1 as SGDLS and CDR2 as YYNGEE. The V end lost 4 bases, the J end lost 0 bases, and 10 bases lay between the germline ends. The CDR3 sequence is CASSLAGTNTGELFF. CDR3 DNA: TGTGCCAGCAGCCTAGCCGGGACGAACACCGGGGAGCTGTTTTTT.

The chain uses TRBV6-6 and TRBJ2-7; 7 positions agree with TRBD2. The ends lost 8 bases at V and 4 bases at J; junction bases unmatched: 8. The CDR3 is 13 residues long. Germline V CDR1 and CDR2: MNHNY, SVGAGI (reference sequence). CDR3 loop: CASWGGFRYEQYF. The CDR3 bases are TGTGCCAGCTGGGGGGGGTTTCGGTACGAGCAGTACTTC.

The chain has TRBV7-9 and TRBJ1-2; 7 bases fit TRBD1. The CDR3 has 12 amino acids. The J segment lost 8 bases and the V segment lost 5 bases, leaving 5 bases of the junction unmatched. Per the germline V gene, CDR1 is SEHNR and CDR2 is FQNEAQ (reference sequence). The CDR3 DNA is TGTGCCAGCAGCGTAGACAGGGACGGCTACACCTTC. The encoded protein is CASSVDRDGYTF. Full variable domain (outside the CDR3, taken from reference TRBV7-9 and TRBJ1-2): DTGVSQNPRHKITKRGQNVTFRCDPISEHNRLYWYRQTLGQGPEFLTYFQNEAQLEKSRLLSDRFSAERPKGSFSTLEIQRTEQGDSAMYLCASSVDRDGYTFGSGTRLTVV.

J is TRBJ2-7 and V is TRBV7-9; TRBD1 agrees at 10 bases. The trim removed 0 bases at V and 3 bases at J, leaving 5 bases unmatched. Germline CDR1 and CDR2: SEHNR and FQNEAQ (reference sequence). CDR3 length: 16 amino acids. CDR3: CASSLARQGAGYEQYF. In DNA, the CDR3 is TGTGCCAGCAGCTTAGCCAGACAGGGGGCCGGCTACGAGCAGTACTTC.

In this sample, this clone turned up a few times. V usage is TRBV7-9 and J usage is TRBJ1-2; D ambiguous. Trimming cost V 5 bases and J 8 bases, with 21 bases left between them. Germline CDR1 SEHNR, CDR2 FQNEAQ (reference sequence). The CDR3 is 15 residues long. DNA for the CDR3: TGTGCCAGCAGCCCGGTAGGGCCGAGGGCAATGGGCTACACCTTC. Its protein is CASSPVGPRAMGYTF.

V and J are TRBV19 and TRBJ1-5, with TRBD1 matching over 8 bases. The germline CDR1 and CDR2 sequences are LNHDA and SQIVND (reference sequence). The trim removed 6 bases at V and 0 bases at J, leaving 10 bases unmatched. There are 17 residues in the CDR3. CDR3 nucleotide sequence: TGTGCCAGTAGCATTACAGGACAGGGCCGTAGCAATCAGCCCCAGCATTTT. Its translation is CASSITGQGRSNQPQHF.

The chain links TRBV7-8 to TRBJ1-5; 10 nucleotides agree with TRBD1. The trim removed 1 base at V and 4 bases at J, leaving 1 base unmatched. The CDR3 runs to 15 residues. Looked up from germline, CDR1 is SGHVS and CDR2 is FQNEAQ. The CDR3 DNA is TGTGCCAGCAGCTTAGTGGGACAGGGGAATCAGCCCCAGCATTTT. Protein sequence: CASSLVGQGNQPQHF.

The J gene is TRBJ1-5, the V gene TRBV19, with D unclear. Germline-derived CDR1 and CDR2 are LNHDA and SQIVND (reference sequence). The CDR3 sequence is 14 residues long. V was cut by 3 bases and J by 5 bases, with 11 bases left in between. CDR3: CASSMVGPHQPQHF. The CDR3 DNA sequence: TGTGCCAGTAGTATGGTCGGACCCCATCAGCCCCAGCATTTT.

The J gene is TRBJ2-1, the V gene TRBV5-1; 13 nucleotides line up with TRBD2. The V gene end was trimmed by 4 bases and the J gene end by 5 bases; junction bases not matched to a gene: 3. In germline, CDR1 is SGHRS, CDR2 YFSETQ. The length of the CDR3 is 15 residues. The CDR3 loop reads CASSTGLAGDNEQFF. As DNA, the CDR3 is TGCGCCAGCAGCACAGGACTAGCGGGAGACAATGAGCAGTTCTTC.

This chain connects TRBV21-1 to TRBJ1-1. TRBV21-1 is a known pseudogene. The CDR3 runs 17 residues. The CDR3 protein is CASSSRKVHVFHTEAFF. CDR3 DNA: TGTGCCAGCAGCAGCCGAAAGGTTCACGTATTTCACACTGAAGCTTTCTTT.

J is TRBJ2-1 and V is TRBV7-2, with TRBD2 matching over 10 bases. In germline, CDR1 is SGHTA, CDR2 FQGNSA. CDR3 length equals 14 residues. V was pared by 2 bases and J by 7 bases, with 2 bases of the junction left unmatched. CDR3 nucleotide sequence: TGTGCCAGCAGCTTATTGACTAGCGGGAATGAGCAGTTCTTC. Protein: CASSLLTSGNEQFF.

J is TRBJ2-6 and V is TRBV5-6, with D uncertain. The germline gives CDR1 SGHDT, CDR2 YYEEEE. The length of the CDR3 is 15 residues. V lost 0 bases and J 8 bases, leaving 12 bases between the germline ends. The DNA for the CDR3 is TGTGCCAGCAGCTTGGACGTCGGAACGACCAACGTCCTGACTTTC. This gives the protein CASSLDVGTTNVLTF.

This chain links TRBV7-3 with TRBJ1-5; D gene unclear. V was trimmed by 2 bases and J by 9 bases, leaving 11 bases between them. Germline CDR1 reads SGHTA; CDR2 reads FQGTGA. There are 13 residues in the CDR3. CDR3 DNA sequence: TGTGCCAGCAGCTTAGGGCCGTCGCGGCCCCAGCATTTT. This encodes CASSLGPSRPQHF.

This clone appeared once. The identical CDR3 is also encoded by other nucleotide sequences in the sample. The rearrangement joins TRBV7-3 to TRBJ2-7, with TRBD2 as a possible D gene (5 bases). CDR1 and CDR2 from the germline V gene are SGHTA and FQGTGA. The CDR3 runs 13 residues. Trimming stripped 1 base from V and 4 bases from J, with 8 bases between. Here the CDR3 reads CASSLMSGYEQYF. The CDR3 nucleotides are TGTGCCAGCAGCTTAATGTCGGGATACGAGCAGTACTTC.

The chain recombines TRBV27 with TRBJ2-2; perhaps TRBD2 as D (5 bases). This CDR3 is built from 17 residues. Deletions cut 5 bases from V and 0 bases from J, with 16 bases between. CDR1 and CDR2 (germline): MNHEY, SMNVEV (reference sequence). CDR3 protein: CASSPYLREANTGELFF. CDR3 nucleotide sequence: TGTGCCAGCAGTCCCTACCTTCGGGAAGCGAACACCGGGGAGCTGTTTTTT.

In the case of this clone: The same CDR3 can be traced to other DNA sequences in this sample. V gene TRBV28 combines with J gene TRBJ1-5; no clear D. V was clipped by 5 bases and J by 0 bases, with 8 bases between them. Germline loops: CDR1 MDHEN, CDR2 SYDVKM. The CDR3 covers 14 residues. The CDR3, as DNA: TGTGCCAGCAGTCTCATCAATAGCAATCAGCCCCAGCATTTT. Residues: CASSLINSNQPQHF.

The chain employs TRBV4-1 and TRBJ1-1; D is ambiguous. The CDR3 covers 12 residues. Germline V CDR1 and CDR2: MGHRA, YSYEKL. V lost 4 bases and J 1 base, leaving 4 bases between the germline ends. The chain's CDR3 is CASSRPNTEAFF. As DNA, the CDR3 is TGCGCCAGCAGCCGACCGAACACTGAAGCTTTCTTT.

The chain has TRBV7-9 and TRBJ2-1; 15 bases are shared with TRBD2. The CDR3 extends over 14 amino acids. The germline V gene encodes CDR1 SEHNR and CDR2 FQNEAQ (reference sequence). The trim removed 5 bases at V and 15 bases at J, leaving 8 bases unmatched. Here the CDR3 DNA reads TGTGCCAGCAGCAAGGGACTAGCGGGAGGTCTGTGGTTCTTC. Amino acid sequence: CASSKGLAGGLWFF. Together with reference TRBV7-9 and TRBJ2-1, the CDR3 gives the full variable domain: DTGVSQNPRHKITKRGQNVTFRCDPISEHNRLYWYRQTLGQGPEFLTYFQNEAQLEKSRLLSDRFSAERPKGSFSTLEIQRTEQGDSAMYLCASSKGLAGGLWFFGPGTRLTVL.

V gene TRBV2 combines with J gene TRBJ1-2; 10 bases line up with TRBD1. The CDR3 is 13 amino acids. The germline V gene encodes CDR1 SNHLY and CDR2 FYNNEI. Losses at the gene ends were 4 bases for V and 6 bases for J; bases not matched to a gene: 2. CDR3 DNA sequence: TGTGCCAGCAGTGGACAGGGGGCGGATGGCTACACCTTC. Translated: CASSGQGADGYTF.

V gene TRBV21-1 combines with J gene TRBJ2-2; the table's TRBD1 call for D was not verified on the DNA. TRBV21-1 is designated a pseudogene. CDR3 length: 17 residues. CDR3 coding DNA: TGTGCCAGCAGCGGCTTTATTGACAGACGGTGGGCCGGGGAGCTGTTTTTT. Residues: CASSGFIDRRWAGELFF.

The chain has TRBV4-3 and TRBJ1-4; D is uncertain. This CDR3 has 14 residues. Per the germline V gene, CDR1 is LGHNA and CDR2 is YSLEER. Trimming left V 4 bases short and J 5 bases short, with 11 bases between. Written as DNA, the CDR3 is TGCGCCAGCAGCCTTCAGTCCCTGAATGAAAAACTGTTTTTT. Its protein product is CASSLQSLNEKLFF.